Listed here is a single T cell receptor (beta chain). Its cognate antigen has yet to be identified. Base qualities were left out, and no much larger clone turns up one base away. Using the deep immunoSEQ assay, TCR CDR3 regions were amplified from genomic DNA by multiplex PCR. Extracted genomic DNA from each cell subset was distributed evenly across all wells of several immunoSEQ 96-well plates, and each plate was treated as a replicate. Each replicate PCR for sorted subsets received roughly 200 ng genomic DNA, equal to about 30,000 T cell genomes. Purified libraries were quantified with a Qubit 3.0 fluorometer, sized on a Bioanalyzer 2100, and re-quantified with the KAPA Library Quantification kit. A separate single-read 150-cycle Illumina NextSeq 550 flow cell was used to sequence each immunoSEQ 96-well plate. For the original study's pipeline: Because the immunoSEQ output held only junctional sequences and lacked quality scores, the filtering could not match the filtering applied to full-length reads. To assign V/J genes and CDR3, sequences were annotated against IMGT germline references using PyIR, a Python wrapper for IgBLAST v1.9. Reads were removed for weak V/J assignments (E-value above 1e-6), missing CDR3, stop codons, out-of-frame junctions, or ambiguous translated residues. V3J clonotypes were defined as sequences sharing an identical inferred V gene, J gene, and CDR3 amino acid sequence. Percentage overlap between repertoires was calculated by dividing the number of shared unique clonotypes by the size of the smaller repertoire. Richness of each repertoire was evaluated using RTK rarefaction, the Chao1 estimator, and Recon v2.1 estimates of unobserved clonotypes. Generation probabilities for all TCRbeta clonotypes obtained by the gDNA method from several donors were computed using OLGA. This immuneACCESS table, as held by TCRdb, lists in-frame sequences with V and J called but not all clones. Of the missing ones, under half trace to an unresolved V gene in checked studies; the others have no known cause. V, J and clone size are taken as reported in that table, and D and trimming were inferred from the DNA itself. The sample table holds 1.4 million to 1.5 million clones, of which around 97% were seen once. More than 0.9% of the sample is held by the ten biggest clonotypes.

The data were obtained in a study of shared clonotypes between healthy human individuals (dated by TCRdb to about 2020). Background on the whole study: Three men and two women, aged 18 to 49 years, made up the cohort. For each donor, CD4 naive and CD4 memory were each given three plates, CD8 naive was given two plates, and CD8 memory was given one plate. The study deeply sequenced blood TCR repertoires of about 5 healthy adults to estimate repertoire size and the extent of clonotype sharing between individuals. Libraries were prepared and TCR repertoires were sequenced by different laboratories using diverse techniques, in order to increase sequencing depth and limit assay-specific biases. Between about 0.94 and 10 billion PBMCs per donor were obtained by leukapheresis.

CDR1 and CDR2 are drawn from the germline V gene (reference sequence): SEHNR, FQNEAQ. From the cysteine up to the phenylalanine, the CDR3 has a length of 14 residues. The retained sequence is limited to the CDR3, 42 bases, with the frame set at the first base. V is clipped by 1 base and J by 7 bases, and the sequence between their germline boundaries is 11 bases long. What the work shows at the level of the full study, not this receptor alone: Compared with non-shared clonotypes, clonotypes shared by all four sorted-subset donors had higher generation probabilities. Across several donors, approximately 5% of naive CD4, 3.5% of naive CD8, around 2.5% of memory CD4, and about 0.4% of memory CD8 clonotypes were shared. Sampling was restricted to blood, and TCR repertoires in tissues likely differ from the TCR repertoires found in blood. The genetic and exposure-history diversity represented was limited by the small number of donors. Pairwise subsampling indicated that sequencing depth was expected to affect the degree of clonotype sharing among donors. Incomplete sequencing was indicated by rarefaction of sorted-subset datasets, despite the large sequencing depth. Larger estimated clonotype richness was generally found for naive subsets than for memory subsets.

The donors were healthy, HIV-negative adults with no recently reported acute infections or vaccinations. Every donor was a Caucasian adult residing in Nashville, Tennessee, USA. CD4+ T cells were enriched by magnetic negative selection, after which naive cells were positively selected on CD45RA and the negative fraction was taken as the memory subset. Blood was collected by leukapheresis, and PBMCs were isolated by Ficoll-Histopaque density gradient centrifugation and then cryopreserved in liquid nitrogen vapor phase. Purity and quantity of every magnetically sorted T cell population were checked by analytical flow cytometry. From each sorted fraction, genomic DNA was isolated and quantified by UV absorbance on a Nanodrop 2000c.

The sample was naive CD4+ T cells sorted from blood. In the paper's terms, the cell subset or site label means: CD45RA+ positively selected. The V gene is TRBV7-9 and the J gene is TRBJ2-1; no D segment can be confidently identified. The clonotype originates from a man aged 25 to 40 in good health. The CDR3 here reads CASSLEGRRNEQFF. The bases are TGTGCCAGCAGCTTAGAGGGCAGGCGGAATGAGCAGTTCTTC. This CDR3, with the reference TRBV7-9 and TRBJ2-1 proteins standing in past its ends, gives the full variable domain DTGVSQNPRHKITKRGQNVTFRCDPISEHNRLYWYRQTLGQGPEFLTYFQNEAQLEKSRLLSDRFSAERPKGSFSTLEIQRTEQGDSAMYLCASSLEGRRNEQFFGPGTRLTVL.